The 28 T cell receptor beta chains reported below all come from one sample, sequenced in a study of shared clonotypes between healthy human individuals. Assay: immunoSEQ multiplex PCR; the TCRdb copy retains only in-frame clones and omits some. The table includes about 1.5 million clones, about 98% detected once. The sample taken for sequencing was naive CD4+ T cells sorted from blood. As for subset: CD45RA+ positively selected. Every receptor here comes from a man aged 30 to 45 in good health.

The chain uses TRBV19 and TRBJ2-1; 9 nucleotides align to TRBD1. The CDR3 is 14 residues long. Germline values: CDR1 LNHDA, CDR2 SQIVND (reference sequence). The V segment lost 5 bases and the J segment 9 bases; nucleotides outside the gene matches: 8. CDR3 bases: TGTGCCAGTAGTCCCGGGACAGGGATAGGTGAGCAGTTCTTC. This translates into CASSPGTGIGEQFF.

The chain joins TRBV27 to TRBJ1-5; TRBD1 is a possible D gene (6 bases). CDR1 and CDR2 (germline): MNHEY, SMNVEV (reference sequence). The CDR3 is 17 amino acids. Between the trimmed V and J ends, which lost 6 bases and 0 bases, there was a span of 18 bases. CDR3: CASRSLGTLYSNQPQHF. CDR3 DNA: TGTGCCAGCAGATCTCTCGGGACACTTTATAGCAATCAGCCCCAGCATTTT.

The chain has TRBV28 and TRBJ2-5; D might be TRBD2 (6 bases). This CDR3 is 14 amino acids long. Germline assignment: CDR1 MDHEN and CDR2 SYDVKM. Trimming cost V 2 bases and J 5 bases, with 12 bases left between them. DNA of the CDR3: TGTGCCAGCAGTTTAGGGGCGGGGCGGGAGACCCAGTACTTC. This sequence encodes CASSLGAGRETQYF.

This clone has a single count. The chain combines TRBV18 with TRBJ2-3, with D uncertain. The CDR3 runs 15 residues. The V end was cut by 0 bases, the J end by 0 bases, with 7 bases between. CDR1 is KGHSH and CDR2 is LQKENI in the germline V gene. The CDR3 DNA reads as TGTGCCAGCTCACCACCCTCGATTAGCACAGATACGCAGTATTTT. Its translation is CASSPPSISTDTQYF. The whole variable domain, filled in from reference TRBV18 and TRBJ2-3, reads NAGVMQNPRHLVRRRGQEARLRCSPMKGHSHVYWYRQLPEEGLKFMVYLQKENIIDESGMPKERFSAEFPKEGPSILRIQQVVRGDSAAYFCASSPPSISTDTQYFGPGTRLTVL.

The genes are TRBV6-1 and TRBJ2-5; D is unresolved. Trimming removed 2 bases at V and 1 base at J, with 11 bases between. Germline CDR1 and CDR2: MNHNS and SASEGT. CDR3 length equals 15 residues. For the CDR3, the DNA is TGTGCCAGCAGTGAACTGGGCAGTCCCCAAGAGACCCAGTACTTC. Its protein is CASSELGSPQETQYF.

The rearrangement links TRBV7-2 to TRBJ1-1, with D perhaps TRBD1 (6 bases). Per the germline V gene, CDR1 is SGHTA and CDR2 is FQGNSA. V lost 5 bases and J 4 bases, leaving 23 bases between the germline ends. The CDR3 runs 17 residues. CDR3 protein: CASSRRGGGPEGTEAFF. The CDR3 DNA is TGTGCCAGCAGCCGACGAGGGGGGGGCCCCGAGGGCACTGAAGCTTTCTTT.

This clone was seen a handful of times. The rearrangement links TRBV29-1 to TRBJ1-1; unclear D gene. Deletions cut 4 bases from V and 0 bases from J, with 9 bases between. CDR1 SQVTM and CDR2 ANQGSEA come from the germline V gene. The CDR3 spans 13 residues. The CDR3 bases are TGCAGCGTTGGTCGGACTATGAACACTGAAGCTTTCTTT. It yields the protein CSVGRTMNTEAFF.

This clone was seen just once. V usage is TRBV12-5 and J usage is TRBJ1-5; no definite D call. The CDR3 runs to 14 residues. Looked up from germline, CDR1 is LGHNT and CDR2 is FRNRAP. V was clipped by 4 bases and J by 3 bases, with 10 bases between them. CDR3 DNA sequence: TGTGCTAGTGGTTCCATTGGACCCAATCAGCCCCAGCATTTT. The encoded protein is CASGSIGPNQPQHF.

The CDR3 is CASSLEAWTEAFF. In DNA form, the CDR3 reads TGCGCCAGCAGCTTGGAAGCGTGGACTGAAGCTTTCTTT. The rearrangement joins TRBV5-1 to TRBJ1-1; D unresolved. The CDR3 extends over 13 amino acids. Germline values: CDR1 SGHRS, CDR2 YFSETQ. V was trimmed by 0 bases and J by 5 bases, leaving 8 bases between them.

This rearrangement joins TRBV6-1 to TRBJ2-3, with a tentative D call TRBD2 (5 bases). The V and J ends lost 7 bases and 6 bases respectively, with 11 bases between them. Germline V gene data show CDR1 as MNHNS and CDR2 as SASEGT. CDR3 size: 12 residues. In DNA, the CDR3 is TGTGCCAGCAAAACAGCGGTGGATACGCAGTATTTT. Its protein is CASKTAVDTQYF.

The chain links TRBV9 to TRBJ2-7, with D unclear. V was trimmed by 0 bases and J by 2 bases, leaving 12 bases between them. The CDR3 sequence is 15 residues long. Germline assignment: CDR1 SGDLS and CDR2 YYNGEE. CDR3: CASSVEGSRAYEQYF. CDR3 DNA: TGTGCCAGCAGCGTAGAGGGTAGCAGAGCCTACGAGCAGTACTTC. The full variable domain, in which reference TRBV9 and TRBJ2-7 provide the parts outside the CDR3, is DSGVTQTPKHLITATGQRVTLRCSPRSGDLSVYWYQQSLDQGLQFLIQYYNGEERAKGNILERFSAQQFPDLHSELNLSSLELGDSALYFCASSVEGSRAYEQYFGPGTRLTVT.

This chain connects TRBV27 to TRBJ2-5, with D possibly TRBD1 on 6 matching bases. V lost 6 bases, J lost 1 base, and 15 bases lay in between. The CDR3 contains 15 residues. CDR1 is MNHEY and CDR2 is SMNVEV in the germline V gene (reference sequence). The DNA for the CDR3 is TGTGCCAGCAGACCCCTCGGACAGCCCCAAGAGACCCAGTACTTC. Translated, it gives CASRPLGQPQETQYF.

The chain carries TRBV2 and TRBJ1-5; a possible D gene is TRBD1 (6 bases). This CDR3 has 15 amino acids. Germline lookup yields CDR1 SNHLY and CDR2 FYNNEI. The V end was cut by 8 bases, the J end by 2 bases, with 16 bases between. CDR3 DNA: TGTGCCAGCTCGGGGGGGCCAGTTGGCAATCAGCCCCAGCATTTT. Its protein is CASSGGPVGNQPQHF. Combining the CDR3 with reference TRBV2 and TRBJ1-5 gives the whole variable domain EPEVTQTPSHQVTQMGQEVILRCVPISNHLYFYWYRQILGQKVEFLVSFYNNEISEKSEIFDDQFSVERPDGSNFTLKIRSTKLEDSAMYFCASSGGPVGNQPQHFGDGTRLSIL.

The chain recombines TRBV14 with TRBJ2-2; 8 bases map to TRBD1. Per germline, CDR1 SGHDN and CDR2 FVKESK. This CDR3 comprises 15 residues. V shed 4 bases, J shed 4 bases, and the junction held 5 bases outside the gene matches. The CDR3 nucleotides read TGTGCCAGCAGCCCAAGACAGGGGCCCACCGGGGAGCTGTTTTTT. This sequence encodes CASSPRQGPTGELFF.

The chain has TRBV6-1 and TRBJ2-7; no clear D gene. The V end lost 2 bases, the J end lost 3 bases, and 5 bases lay between the germline ends. Germline CDR1 MNHNS, CDR2 SASEGT. This CDR3 has 12 residues. As DNA, the CDR3 is TGTGCCAGCAGTGAAACTATCTACGAGCAGTACTTC. Protein product: CASSETIYEQYF.

V is TRBV5-4 and J is TRBJ2-2; D uncertain. The V end was cut by 0 bases, the J end by 6 bases, with 6 bases between. The CDR3 has 13 residues. The V gene's germline CDR1 is SGHNT and CDR2 YYREEE (reference sequence). The CDR3 region has the DNA TGTGCCAGCAGCTTGGGCTTACCCGGGGAGCTGTTTTTT. This gives the protein CASSLGLPGELFF.

The V call is TRBV5-8, the J call TRBJ1-1, with 7 positions matching TRBD1. The CDR3 loop spans 14 amino acids. Per the germline V gene, CDR1 is SGHTS and CDR2 is YDEGEE. J gave up 5 bases and V 1 base, and 5 bases lay outside the gene matches. CDR3 loop: CASSLRGGRTEAFF. In DNA form, the CDR3 reads TGTGCCAGCAGCTTGAGAGGGGGCCGGACTGAAGCTTTCTTT. Filled out from reference TRBV5-8 and TRBJ1-1, the complete variable domain reads EAGVTQSPTHLIKTRGQQATLRCSPISGHTSVYWYQQALGLGLQFLLWYDEGEERNRGNFPPRFSGRQFPNYSSELNVNALELEDSALYLCASSLRGGRTEAFFGQGTRLTVV.

The gene calls are TRBV2 and TRBJ1-2; 7 bases fit TRBD1. The germline CDR1 and CDR2 sequences are SNHLY and FYNNEI. This CDR3 comprises 15 residues. The V and J ends lost 0 bases and 3 bases, in that order; junction bases with no gene match: 4. The CDR3 is CASSEAGQADYGYTF. The CDR3 DNA is TGTGCCAGCAGTGAAGCTGGACAGGCAGACTATGGCTACACCTTC. The full variable domain, with the rest looked up from reference TRBV2 and TRBJ1-2, is EPEVTQTPSHQVTQMGQEVILRCVPISNHLYFYWYRQILGQKVEFLVSFYNNEISEKSEIFDDQFSVERPDGSNFTLKIRSTKLEDSAMYFCASSEAGQADYGYTFGSGTRLTVV.

A remark on this clone: Mismatch with germline at one junction end may stem from a read error. This chain links TRBV2 with TRBJ2-2; TRBD1 might be the D (5 bases). Germline assignment: CDR1 SNHLY and CDR2 FYNNEI. The CDR3 is made up of 14 amino acids. DNA for the CDR3: TGTGCCAGCAGCGAAGGGGCGAACACCGGGGAGCTGTTTTTT. As protein: CASSEGANTGELFF.

The sample holds one count of this clone. The chain's CDR3 is CASTGTGHQPQHF. CDR3 sequence (DNA): TGTGCCAGCACTGGGACAGGGCATCAGCCCCAGCATTTT. The rearrangement joins TRBV19 to TRBJ1-5; 9 bases line up with TRBD1. This CDR3 contains 13 residues. The trim removed 9 bases at V and 5 bases at J, leaving 5 bases unmatched. Looked up from germline, CDR1 is LNHDA and CDR2 is SQIVND (reference sequence).

This chain connects TRBV28 to TRBJ1-1; D remains ambiguous. The V gene lost 7 bases and the J gene lost 0 bases, with 15 bases spanning the gap. CDR1 is MDHEN and CDR2 is SYDVKM in the germline V gene. This CDR3 has 15 amino acids. The CDR3 region is CASNSVQFMNTEAFF. The CDR3 nucleotides are TGTGCCAGCAATTCCGTTCAATTTATGAACACTGAAGCTTTCTTT.

This sequence joins TRBV19 and TRBJ2-6; D gene ambiguous. V was clipped by 1 base and J by 5 bases, with 3 bases between them. In germline, CDR1 is LNHDA, CDR2 SQIVND (reference sequence). This CDR3 has 13 residues. The CDR3 DNA reads as TGTGCCAGTAGTATAGGTTGGGCCAACGTCCTGACTTTC. Amino acid sequence: CASSIGWANVLTF.

This chain links TRBV15 with TRBJ2-1; TRBD1 aligns across 11 bases. Germline V gene data show CDR1 as LNHNV and CDR2 as YYDKDF (reference sequence). Unmatched junction bases numbered 4, after V lost 3 bases and J lost 6 bases. This CDR3 region has 15 residues. The chain's CDR3 is CATSRDRGRPNEQFF. The DNA of the CDR3 is TGTGCCACCAGCAGGGACAGGGGGCGTCCCAATGAGCAGTTCTTC.

The rearrangement joins TRBV4-1 to TRBJ1-2, with a tentative D call TRBD1 (5 bases). The V gene lost 6 bases and the J gene lost 5 bases, with 22 bases spanning the gap. The CDR3 is made up of 16 amino acids. The germline gives CDR1 MGHRA, CDR2 YSYEKL. The CDR3 region is CASRGGDTGGWYGYTF. CDR3 bases: TGCGCCAGCAGGGGGGGAGATACCGGGGGATGGTATGGCTACACCTTC.

The V call is TRBV11-2, the J call TRBJ2-2; D gene unclear. Deletions cut 3 bases from V and 4 bases from J, with 9 bases between. CDR3 length: 14 amino acids. The germline V gene has CDR1 SGHAT and CDR2 FQNNGV. CDR3 residues: CASSFYSSTGELFF. The CDR3 DNA reads TGTGCCAGCAGCTTTTACAGCTCCACCGGGGAGCTGTTTTTT.

The rearrangement links TRBV27 to TRBJ2-3; 7 bases line up with TRBD2. The germline gives CDR1 MNHEY, CDR2 SMNVEV (reference sequence). V lost 6 bases and J lost 1; bases outside the gene matches: 7. The CDR3 has 15 amino acids. CDR3 loop: CASSPWAGGTDTQYF. The CDR3 region has the DNA TGTGCCAGCAGCCCGTGGGCGGGAGGCACAGATACGCAGTATTTT.

This chain joins TRBV6-5 and TRBJ2-7; 12 bases are shared with TRBD2. The germline V gene has CDR1 MNHEY and CDR2 SVGAGI. After removal of 10 bases from V and 4 bases from J, the junction contained 8 bases not matched to a gene. The CDR3 has 14 residues. The CDR3 DNA is TGTGCCACCTGGAGGACTAGCGGGGAATACGAGCAGTACTTC. Encoded protein: CATWRTSGEYEQYF.

The chain's CDR3 is CASSGRGRLTGELFF. The CDR3 bases are TGTGCCAGCAGCGGCCGGGGGCGACTCACCGGGGAGCTGTTTTTT. The chain has TRBV7-2 and TRBJ2-2, with D perhaps given as TRBD1 or TRBD2 (6 bases each). Trimming took off 5 bases at V and 4 bases at J, with 14 bases between the two ends. The CDR3 runs 15 residues. Germline assignment: CDR1 SGHTA and CDR2 FQGNSA.